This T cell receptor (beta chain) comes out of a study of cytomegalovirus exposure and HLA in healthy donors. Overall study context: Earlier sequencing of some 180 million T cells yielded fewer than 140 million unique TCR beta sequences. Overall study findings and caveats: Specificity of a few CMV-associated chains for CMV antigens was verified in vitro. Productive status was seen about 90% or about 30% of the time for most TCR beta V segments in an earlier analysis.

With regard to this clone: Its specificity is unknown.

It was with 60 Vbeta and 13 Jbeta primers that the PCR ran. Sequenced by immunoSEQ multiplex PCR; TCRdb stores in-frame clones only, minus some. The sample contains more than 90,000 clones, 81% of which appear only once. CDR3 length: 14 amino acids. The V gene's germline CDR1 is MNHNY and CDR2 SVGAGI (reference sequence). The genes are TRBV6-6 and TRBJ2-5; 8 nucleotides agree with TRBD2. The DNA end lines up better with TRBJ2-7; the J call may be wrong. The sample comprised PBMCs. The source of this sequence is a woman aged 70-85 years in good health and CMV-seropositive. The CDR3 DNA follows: TGTGCCAGCACTCCCAGCGGGAGCTCCTACGAGCAGTACTTC. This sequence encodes CASTPSGSSYEQYF.